This passage covers 4 T cell receptor beta chains from one sample sequenced in a study of cytomegalovirus exposure and HLA in healthy donors. Both 60 Vbeta primers and 13 Jbeta primers went into the PCR. Measured with immunoSEQ multiplex PCR; TCRdb has only the in-frame clones, and not every one. This sample has fewer than 120,000 clones, with 65% to 85% found just once. Sequencing was done on a sample of PBMCs. The receptors originated from a man younger than 45 in good health and CMV-seropositive.

This clone was recorded many times. J is TRBJ2-2 and V is TRBV25-1; the D is unclear. CDR3 length: 14 amino acids. Germline V lookup: CDR1 MGHDK, CDR2 SYGVNS. The V end was cut by 5 bases, the J end by 4 bases, with 11 bases between. CDR3 region: CASSNSFGTGELFF. CDR3 sequence (DNA): TGTGCCAGCAGTAATAGTTTTGGCACCGGGGAGCTGTTTTTT.

The gene calls are TRBV5-1 and TRBJ2-2; TRBD1 aligns across 7 bases. V trimming: 0 bases; J trimming: 5 bases; junction bases outside the gene matches: 4. This CDR3 has 15 residues. Germline CDR1 and CDR2: SGHRS and YFSETQ. Here the CDR3 DNA reads TGCGCCAGCAGCTTGGGACAGGGAGAAACCGGGGAGCTGTTTTTT. Residues: CASSLGQGETGELFF.

This clone has more than one count but fewer than ten. The V and J genes are TRBV5-1 and TRBJ1-4; a possible D gene is TRBD1 (6 bases). Trimming removed 1 base at V and 7 bases at J, with 11 bases between. This CDR3 is built from 14 residues. CDR1 and CDR2 from the germline V gene are SGHRS and YFSETQ. The CDR3 region is CASSLTGWGEKLFF. The CDR3 bases are TGCGCCAGCAGCTTGACAGGGTGGGGTGAAAAACTGTTTTTT.

The chain couples TRBV5-1 to TRBJ1-3, with a tentative D call TRBD1 (5 bases). CDR1 and CDR2 (germline): SGHRS, YFSETQ. This CDR3 contains 15 residues. V lost 0 bases, J lost 4 bases, and 11 bases lay in between. The CDR3, as DNA: TGCGCCAGCAGCTTGGCAACAGGCTCGGGAAACACCATATATTTT. It translates to CASSLATGSGNTIYF.